The rows below give T cell receptor beta chains drawn from one sample of a study of cytomegalovirus exposure and HLA in healthy donors. The table came from immunoSEQ multiplex PCR; TCRdb's copy has only in-frame clones and leaves some out. The table shows roughly 98,000 clones, with under 85% occurring only once. The sample was PBMCs. These receptors all stem from a woman in her 70s in good health and CMV-seropositive. CDR3s include the opening cysteine and the closing phenylalanine or tryptophan. A D gene is named only where the DNA matches it firmly.

D	V	CDR3
TRBD1	TRBV19	CASSTRGRGNEKLFF
TRBD2	TRBV27	CASSSPGRGGPDTQYF
TRBD2	TRBV4-2	CASSQVSGGSTDTQYF
TRBD1	TRBV27	CASSLRRRQGRFGTNEKLFF
-	TRBV9	CASSVGVSGGEKLFF
TRBD1	TRBV9	CASSPGQGMSGANVLTF
-	TRBV4-2	CASSRNPGVLEDTIYF
-	TRBV7-8	CASRDSYYEQYF
-	TRBV6-6	CASSYADPGVGSPLHF
TRBD1	TRBV18	CASSPRSTGTGNTEAFF